Included here is one T cell receptor beta chain sequence, with context. Original handling: Cell counts per sample came from amplifying reference gene primers. Profiled with immunoSEQ multiplex PCR; TCRdb holds only in-frame clones, not every one. That table gives V, J and clone size, and the DNA gave D and trimming. The sample has about 150,000 clones; roughly 80% are singletons. This sample is drawn from a study of blood T cell repertoires in COVID-19. The wider study: Whether acute or convalescent, the COVID-19 samples came from the United States, Italy and Spain. T cells, B-cell-depleted T cells, or PBMCs supplied cDNA or gDNA.

The V end was cut by 6 bases, the J end by 10 bases, with 10 bases between. CDR3 size: 11 residues. Germline V gene data show CDR1 as MNHEY and CDR2 as SMNVEV (reference sequence). Sequencing input: peripheral blood. The rearrangement joins TRBV27 to TRBJ2-1, with D possibly being TRBD1 (5 bases). The clonotype originates from a woman aged 40 to 49 with active or convalescent COVID-19. CDR3 sequence reads: CASRQGGEQFF. In DNA, the CDR3 is TGTGCCAGCAGGCAGGGTGGGGAGCAGTTCTTC.